This is a list of T cell receptor beta chains from one sample in a study of T cell repertoires in cytomegalovirus infection. TCRdb ran MiXCR on the reads and lists one entry per CDR3 protein. This table holds hundreds of thousands of distinct CDR3 sequences, 42% found once. These receptors have no known antigen. The source material was cultured PBMCs, sampled from culture after CMV antigen stimulation. Receptors were obtained from a human donor in good health (CMV status not recorded). Some clones in this sample may be carry-over from other donors' samples. The CDR3 runs from the conserved cysteine through the conserved F or W. A D gene is named only where the DNA matches it firmly. Size is stated for part of the rows, as once, few or many counts, or as a class when the clone is expanded.

v_gene	d_gene	j_gene	abundance	CDR3aa	CDR3nt
TRBV7-8	NA	TRBJ1-2	NA	CASSPQGQSNYGYTF	TGTGCCAGCAGCCCGCAAGGACAGTCTAACTATGGCTACACCTTC
TRBV7-9	NA	TRBJ1-3	few	CASSPRQPTRTTAENRNTIYF	TGTGCCAGCAGCCCCAGGCAGCCTACCCGGACGACGGCGGAGAATCGAAACACCATATATTTT
TRBV7-2	NA	TRBJ2-2	many	CASRLTGTGELFF	TGTGCCAGCAGATTAACTGGGACCGGGGAGCTGTTTTTT
TRBV7-2	NA	TRBJ2-3	NA	CASSLGGPVGDTQYF	TGTGCCAGCAGCTTAGGGGGTCCTGTTGGAGATACGCAGTATTTT
TRBV12-3/TRBV12-4	NA	TRBJ2-1	NA	CASSEPGLVQFF	TGTGCCAGCAGTGAGCCGGGGCTCGTACAATTCTTC
TRBV12-3/TRBV12-4	NA	TRBJ1-3	few	CASSFRGPGNTIYF	TGTGCCAGCAGTTTCCGGGGACCTGGAAACACCATATATTTT
TRBV7-8	NA	TRBJ2-2	few	CASTGVFGGELFF	TGTGCCAGTACGGGAGTTTTTGGCGGGGAGCTGTTTTTT
TRBV19	TRBD2	TRBJ2-5	NA	CASSMTASGRAEMKTQYF	TGTGCCAGTAGTATGACGGCTAGCGGGAGGGCCGAGATGAAGACCCAGTACTTC
TRBV7-8	NA	TRBJ2-6	NA	CASTPDRGSGANVLTF	TGTGCCAGCACCCCAGACCGGGGATCTGGGGCCAACGTCCTGACTTTC
TRBV7-6	TRBD1	TRBJ2-5	NA	CASSRDRGWETQYF	TGTGCCAGCAGCCGGGACAGGGGATGGGAGACCCAGTACTTC
TRBV27	TRBD2	TRBJ2-6	NA	CASSHGPLAGLGPGANVLTF	TGTGCCAGCAGTCATGGGCCTTTAGCGGGGTTAGGTCCTGGGGCCAACGTCCTGACTTTC
TRBV7-2	TRBD1	TRBJ2-6	few	CASSLGTGGLSMGANVLTF	TGTGCCAGCAGCTTAGGCACAGGGGGATTATCGATGGGGGCCAACGTCCTGACTTTC
TRBV19	TRBD2	TRBJ2-1	NA	CASSRSLAGGHNEQFF	TGTGCCAGTAGTAGGTCTCTAGCGGGAGGGCACAATGAGCAGTTCTTC
TRBV20-1	NA	TRBJ1-1	NA	CSARGRGTYTEAFF	TGCAGTGCCCGGGGCAGGGGAACGTACACTGAAGCTTTCTTT
TRBV7-8	NA	TRBJ2-1	many	CASSLLAGPSYNEQFF	TGTGCCAGCAGCTTATTGGCGGGGCCGTCCTACAATGAGCAGTTCTTC
TRBV6-6	NA	TRBJ2-3	few	CASSYGVQGGKRTDTQYF	TGTGCCAGCAGTTACGGGGTTCAGGGGGGAAAGCGCACAGATACGCAGTATTTT
TRBV5-4	TRBD2	TRBJ2-1	NA	CASSLFPSGRGNEQFF	TGTGCCAGCAGCTTGTTCCCTAGCGGGAGGGGCAATGAGCAGTTCTTC
TRBV4-3	NA	TRBJ2-3	few	CASSQVDSSRTDTQYF	TGCGCCAGCAGCCAAGTGGATAGTAGTCGCACAGATACGCAGTATTTT
TRBV7-2	NA	TRBJ2-7	few	CASATSYEQYF	TGTGCCAGCGCGACCTCGTACGAGCAGTACTTC
TRBV10-3	NA	TRBJ2-5	NA	CAITNREQAQETQYF	TGTGCCATCACAAACCGGGAGCAGGCCCAAGAGACCCAGTACTTC
TRBV9	NA	TRBJ1-2	NA	CASSARGEPFYGYTF	TGTGCCAGCAGCGCCCGGGGGGAGCCATTCTATGGCTACACCTTC
TRBV7-8	NA	TRBJ2-1	NA	CASSSVFYPGNEQFF	TGTGCCAGCAGCTCCGTATTTTATCCGGGCAATGAGCAGTTCTTC
TRBV2	TRBD2	TRBJ2-7	NA	CASSVRTSGYEQYF	TGTGCCAGCAGTGTACGGACTAGCGGCTACGAGCAGTACTTC
TRBV6-4	NA	TRBJ1-6	once	CATSRTVDNSPLHF	TGTGCCACGTCCAGGACAGTCGATAATTCACCCCTCCACTTT
TRBV7-2	NA	TRBJ1-5	many	CASSLSGNQPQHF	TGTGCCAGCAGCCTCAGTGGCAATCAGCCCCAGCATTTT